Shown below are 8 T cell receptor beta chains from a single sample sequenced in a study of cytomegalovirus exposure and HLA in healthy donors (dated by TCRdb to 2016 to 2017). Library creation used the immunoSEQ multiplex PCR assay. For the multiplex PCR, a mixture combining 60 forward primers for TCR Vbeta segments and 13 reverse primers for TCR Jbeta segments was used. This is the immuneACCESS table as TCRdb keeps it, with only in-frame sequences that have V and J called. A part of the clones is gone; compared with another copy, unresolved V genes explain less than half, and the rest is unexplained. Counted in this sample were 90,000 to 150,000 clones; 76% of them appeared once. In total, the top ten clones hold more than 10% of the sample. Sample: PBMCs. These receptor sequences come from a woman aged 40 to 50 in good health and CMV-seropositive.

The chain uses TRBV6-5 and TRBJ1-2, with D tentatively TRBD1 (5 bases). The CDR3 runs 14 residues. With 5 bases removed from V and 4 bases from J, the gap between germline ends came to 14 bases. CDR1 and CDR2 from the germline V gene are MNHEY and SVGAGI. Here the CDR3 reads CASSHDRDGYGYTF. The CDR3 region has the DNA TGTGCCAGCAGTCACGACAGAGACGGCTATGGCTACACCTTC.

The rearrangement links TRBV7-2 to TRBJ1-2, with 8 bases that match TRBD1. The CDR3 loop spans 14 amino acids. After removal of 6 bases from V and 6 bases from J, the junction contained 9 bases not matched to a gene. CDR1 SGHTA and CDR2 FQGNSA come from the germline V gene. The CDR3: CASRPTGGINGYTF. The CDR3 DNA reads TGTGCCAGCAGGCCTACAGGGGGGATTAATGGCTACACCTTC.

The rearrangement uses TRBV30 and TRBJ1-2, with TRBD1 matching 8 bases. J was trimmed by 7 bases and V by 8 bases; bases with no gene match: 9. CDR1 is GTSNPN, CDR2 SVGIG, per germline (reference sequence). The CDR3 has 12 amino acids. CDR3 sequence reads: CAGSRGQIGYTF. In DNA, the CDR3 is TGTGCCGGTAGCAGGGGGCAGATTGGCTACACCTTC.

V usage is TRBV2 and J usage is TRBJ1-4, with a weak D call TRBD1 (6 bases). Germline V gene data show CDR1 as SNHLY and CDR2 as FYNNEI. The CDR3 length is 15 residues. V was trimmed by 11 bases and J by 3 bases, leaving 19 bases between them. The CDR3 nucleotides are TGTGCCGGGAATACGCAGGGGACCCCTAATGAAAAACTGTTTTTT. This sequence encodes CAGNTQGTPNEKLFF.

The chain uses TRBV19 and TRBJ1-1, with TRBD1 matching over 7 bases. J lost 3 bases, V lost 9 bases, and 16 bases had no gene match. Germline V gene data show CDR1 as LNHDA and CDR2 as SQIVND (reference sequence). The CDR3 contains 16 residues. The CDR3 sequence is CASLKPGGSVDTEAFF. DNA for the CDR3: TGTGCCAGCCTAAAGCCAGGGGGAAGCGTGGACACTGAAGCTTTCTTT.

This clone was counted only a few times. V gene TRBV30 combines with J gene TRBJ1-3, with D hard to call. Germline CDR1 is GTSNPN and CDR2 is SVGIG (reference sequence). The CDR3 runs to 14 residues. Trimming took off 1 base at V and 0 bases at J, with 7 bases between the two ends. The CDR3 DNA is TGTGCCTGGAGTGGCGGAAGCTCTGGAAACACCATATATTTT. Amino acid sequence: CAWSGGSSGNTIYF.

The chain is built from TRBV28 and TRBJ2-5; D may be TRBD2 (7 bases). CDR3 size: 15 residues. Germline CDR1 MDHEN, CDR2 SYDVKM. V was trimmed by 8 bases and J by 5 bases, leaving 21 bases between them. The CDR3: CASGPFIAGAETQYF. The CDR3 region has the DNA TGTGCCAGCGGCCCCTTTATCGCGGGGGCGGAGACCCAGTACTTC.

Here the CDR3 DNA reads TGTGCCAGCAGCGTTCGGGACTCAGACACCGGGGAGCTGTTTTTT. It encodes CASSVRDSDTGELFF. The J gene is TRBJ2-2, the V gene TRBV9, with D possibly being TRBD2 (6 bases). Germline V lookup: CDR1 SGDLS, CDR2 YYNGEE. V lost 2 bases, J lost 3 bases, and 11 bases lay in between. This CDR3 comprises 15 residues.